This T cell receptor beta chain was identified during a study of cytomegalovirus exposure and HLA in healthy donors. This CDR3 contains 18 residues. Per germline, CDR1 MDHEN and CDR2 SYDVKM. The V end was cut by 4 bases, the J end by 5 bases, with 24 bases between. This PCR relied on a set of 60 Vbeta primers and 13 Jbeta primers. Sequencing used immunoSEQ multiplex PCR; TCRdb keeps in-frame clones, though not all of them. The sample comprises about 140,000 clones, around 80% of which are singletons, and 3% to 3.5% rests with the top ten. This chain joins TRBV28 and TRBJ1-5, with D possibly being TRBD1 (6 bases). The TCR originated in a man in his forties in good health and CMV-seronegative. Sequencing was performed on PBMCs. The CDR3 here is CASSSSKRGGWEYQPQHF. Here the CDR3 DNA reads TGTGCCAGCAGTTCCTCGAAAAGGGGGGGCTGGGAGTATCAGCCCCAGCATTTT.